Listed below are T cell receptor beta chains from one sample, sequenced in a study of beta chain features in type 1 diabetes. Data came from immunoSEQ multiplex PCR; TCRdb stores just in-frame clones and leaves some out. The repertoire holds about 140,000 clones, with around a tenth as singletons. Sequences were obtained from central memory CD4+ T cells from blood. These receptors originate from a woman aged 40 to 50 in good health. The CDR3 runs from the conserved cysteine through the conserved F or W. Each record gives: V gene, clone size, J gene, D gene, CDR3 DNA, CDR3 protein. The D gene is left open where the match is weak. Rows may omit the clone size; those that give it use once, few, many or a size class.

TRBV14	.	TRBJ2-5	TRBD2	TGTGCCAGCGCAAAGCGGGGGAGAGCGGAGACCCAGTACTTC	CASAKRGRAETQYF
TRBV7-9	few	TRBJ1-2	.	TGTGCCAGCAGCGAGACGGCTAGGGGCTACACCTTC	CASSETARGYTF
TRBV28	few	TRBJ2-5	TRBD1	TGTGCCAGCAGTTCCCCGACAGGGGGTCGCGAGACCCAGTACTTC	CASSSPTGGRETQYF
TRBV7-9	.	TRBJ2-3	.	TGTGCCAGCAGCTTAGGTGCGGGCACCGATACGCAGTATTTT	CASSLGAGTDTQYF
TRBV18	.	TRBJ1-5	.	TGTGCCAGCTCACCAACGAGGGTCCAGCCCCAGCATTTT	CASSPTRVQPQHF
TRBV21-1	.	TRBJ1-5	.	TGTGCCAGCAGCAAAGGGGAGGGGGGGCCCCAGCATTTT	CASSKGEGGPQHF
TRBV9	few	TRBJ1-4	.	TGTGCCAGCAGCGGGCAGACTACAACTAATGAAAAACTGTTTTTT	CASSGQTTTNEKLFF
TRBV2	few	TRBJ2-5	.	TGTGCCAGCAGCCGGGACATACAAGAGACCCAGTACTTC	CASSRDIQETQYF
TRBV10-3	few	TRBJ2-5	TRBD2	TGTGCCATCAGTGAGTCGACTAGCGGGGGATGGGAGACCCAGTACTTC	CAISESTSGGWETQYF
TRBV18	few	TRBJ2-7	.	TGTGCCAGCTCACCAGAGAGTCAGGGGACGTACGAGCAGTACTTC	CASSPESQGTYEQYF
TRBV5-1	few	TRBJ2-5	.	TGCGCCAGCAGCTTGGCTGTTCTCAGGCAAGAGACCCAGTACTTC	CASSLAVLRQETQYF
TRBV7-8	.	TRBJ2-7	.	TGTGCCAGCAGCTTAAACGGTAACGAGCAGTACTTC	CASSLNGNEQYF
TRBV5-1	.	TRBJ2-3	TRBD1	TGTGCCAGCCATCCGTCGTACAGGGGGACAGATACGCAGTATTTT	CASHPSYRGTDTQYF
TRBV19	.	TRBJ1-2	TRBD1	TGTGCCAGTAGTCAGGGGGCTGGCGGCTACACCTTC	CASSQGAGGYTF
TRBV2	.	TRBJ1-1	TRBD1	TGTGCCAGCAGGGTGACAGGGTTTACTGAAGCTTTCTTT	CASRVTGFTEAFF
TRBV5-1	.	TRBJ1-4	TRBD1	TGCGCCAGCAGTTCTACAGGGGCAACTAATGAAAAACTGTTTTTT	CASSSTGATNEKLFF